These T cell receptor beta chains were read from a single sample in a study of CXCR3-negative and CXCR3-positive naive CD8 T cells. Each CDR3 protein gets one entry in TCRdb, which reprocessed the 5' RACE reads and gives no DNA. This sample contains some 150,000 distinct CDR3 sequences. The sample taken for sequencing was naive CXCR3+ CD8+ T cells from blood. These receptors were taken from a human donor in good health. Some clones in this sample may be carry-over from other donors' samples. CDR3s include the opening cysteine and the closing phenylalanine or tryptophan. Each record gives: J gene, V gene, CDR3 protein.

J: TRBJ2-2
V: TRBV20-1
CDR3: CSARTLAGWDTGELFF

J: TRBJ2-5
V: TRBV28
CDR3: CASSSLTGTGVSEETQYF

J: TRBJ2-3
V: TRBV28
CDR3: CASSFRGRTDTQYF

J: TRBJ2-7
V: TRBV3-1
CDR3: CASSHIPSGGSYEQYF

J: TRBJ2-1
V: TRBV3-1
CDR3: CASSQEYRVAYNEQFF

J: TRBJ2-7
V: TRBV27
CDR3: CTSSSKGLFSYEQYF

J: TRBJ2-5
V: TRBV28
CDR3: CASSLQPASGYQETQYF

J: TRBJ2-3
V: TRBV29-1
CDR3: CSVDTSGGPETQYF

J: TRBJ2-7
V: TRBV19
CDR3: CASSMSSDEQYF

J: TRBJ2-5
V: TRBV12-3/TRBV12-4
CDR3: CASGYDWHDSGTSGPETQYF

J: TRBJ1-2
V: TRBV4-1
CDR3: CASSQDRFANYGYTF

J: TRBJ1-2
V: TRBV13
CDR3: CASGPRGYDYGYTF

J: TRBJ2-1
V: TRBV28
CDR3: CASSLTLGTSGREGEQFF

J: TRBJ1-5
V: TRBV20-1
CDR3: CSAGAGVGDQPQHF

J: TRBJ2-7
V: TRBV10-3
CDR3: CAISESWGTGVIDEQYF

J: TRBJ2-1
V: TRBV7-8
CDR3: CASSWAKTHAEFF

J: TRBJ2-1
V: TRBV28
CDR3: CASSLRLALAYNEQFF

J: TRBJ2-5
V: TRBV14
CDR3: CASSQVGGVPQETQYF

J: TRBJ2-1
V: TRBV9
CDR3: CASSVWGSGRGSGAYNEQFF

J: TRBJ2-7
V: TRBV29-1
CDR3: CSVEITAGGGYEQYF

J: TRBJ1-2
V: TRBV9
CDR3: CASSLGGDNGYTF

J: TRBJ2-5
V: TRBV20-1
CDR3: CSARDELAGLQETQYF

J: TRBJ2-7
V: TRBV20-1
CDR3: CSATLAGAFYEQYF

J: TRBJ2-3
V: TRBV2
CDR3: CASSEASTDTQYF

J: TRBJ2-7
V: TRBV4-1
CDR3: CASSQDRGAPYEQYF

J: TRBJ2-1
V: TRBV2
CDR3: CASSYPSYNEQFF

J: TRBJ2-7
V: TRBV28
CDR3: CASSGVGVSYEQYF

J: TRBJ1-5
V: TRBV6-2/TRBV6-3
CDR3: CASSYSEIPYSNQPQHF

J: TRBJ2-7
V: TRBV20-1
CDR3: CSVDAVFEQYF

J: TRBJ2-3
V: TRBV14
CDR3: CASSQRLAVGSQYF

J: TRBJ2-1
V: TRBV15
CDR3: CATSRGDPAGSYNEQFF

J: TRBJ2-3
V: TRBV5-8
CDR3: CASSLGTSARTDTQYF

J: TRBJ2-3
V: TRBV28
CDR3: CASSPRGGEGDTQYF

J: TRBJ2-7
V: TRBV5-1
CDR3: CASRLGQAYEQYF

J: TRBJ2-5
V: TRBV12-3/TRBV12-4
CDR3: CASSSVRDTQETQYF

J: TRBJ2-2
V: TRBV12-3/TRBV12-4
CDR3: CASAELPGWTGELFF

J: TRBJ1-3
V: TRBV15
CDR3: CATSRQNSGNTIYF

J: TRBJ2-7
V: TRBV20-1
CDR3: CSASAGGTYEQYF

J: TRBJ2-7
V: TRBV16
CDR3: CASSQLHRGTYEQYF

J: TRBJ2-5
V: TRBV7-9
CDR3: CASSLRDSQETQYF

J: TRBJ2-1
V: TRBV9
CDR3: CASSETSGHNEQFF

J: TRBJ2-7
V: TRBV4-1
CDR3: CASSTTGEVREQYF

J: TRBJ2-2
V: TRBV9
CDR3: CASSVEAGDVSGELFF

J: TRBJ1-1
V: TRBV20-1
CDR3: CSARVRFPEAFF

J: TRBJ1-1
V: TRBV7-9
CDR3: CASSQGFTEAFF

J: TRBJ2-7
V: TRBV15
CDR3: CATSREDGFSYEQYF

J: TRBJ2-5
V: TRBV4-1
CDR3: CASSQEMRPQETQYF

J: TRBJ2-3
V: TRBV5-1
CDR3: CASSFEIAGGPTDTQYF

J: TRBJ2-1
V: TRBV7-2
CDR3: CASSPRGSGGSSYNEQLF

J: TRBJ2-3
V: TRBV29-1
CDR3: CSVELFRGRTGDTQYF

J: TRBJ1-2
V: TRBV3-1
CDR3: CASSQDTSNYGYTF

J: TRBJ2-2
V: TRBV7-9
CDR3: CASSHRRGRPGFVTGELFF

J: TRBJ1-1
V: TRBV2
CDR3: CASSGGQRTEAFF

J: TRBJ2-3
V: TRBV19
CDR3: CASSISSGGLSTDTQYF